The TCR beta chain described here comes from a study of radiotherapy plus CTLA-4 blockade in lung cancer. Overall study: An objective response was seen in about a sixth of patients, and disease control in over 25%. Points from the study as a whole: With interferon-beta, early dynamics of blood T cell clones were reported to best predict response. Clones of tumor-derived TCRs expanded in blood after radiotherapy plus ipilimumab.

The CDR3 runs to 15 residues. The V gene lost 5 bases and the J gene lost 0 bases, with 10 bases spanning the gap. Germline V gene data show CDR1 as LNHDA and CDR2 as SQIVND (reference sequence). For this clone: The antigen is not known.

In chemo-refractory metastatic non-small-cell lung cancer, patients got ipilimumab CTLA-4 blockade together with focal radiation. Method: immunoSEQ multiplex PCR; TCRdb's copy keeps in-frame clones and lacks some. The table has about 57,000 clones, around 80% seen once. Material: peripheral blood, obtained from a patient treated with radiotherapy plus ipilimumab. The rearrangement links TRBV19 to TRBJ1-4, with D maybe TRBD1 (5 bases). The receptor was derived from a human donor with non-small cell lung cancer who had a complete response to radiotherapy plus ipilimumab. For the CDR3, the DNA is TGTGCCAGTAGTGGACAATCTGCAACTAATGAAAAACTGTTTTTT. It specifies CASSGQSATNEKLFF.